This TCR beta chain derives from a study of shared clonotypes between healthy human individuals. The study's findings and limits: Donor scarcity curtailed the genetic and exposure-history diversity represented herein. Several donors showed sharing of around 5% of naive CD4 clonotypes.

Some clones are missing from TCRdb's copy, which holds only in-frame ones; the method was immunoSEQ multiplex PCR. The data show 2 million to 2.5 million clones, more than 85% seen once. Only a few counts were recorded for this clone. No antigen is known for it. The V gene lost 4 bases and the J gene lost 4 bases, with 4 bases spanning the gap. Germline values: CDR1 SQVTM, CDR2 ANQGSEA. This CDR3 is built from 10 residues. The chain uses TRBV29-1 and TRBJ1-1; D uncertain. The origin of this receptor is a man between 18 and 35 years old in good health. Some clones in this sample may be carry-over from other donors' samples. The sequenced sample was naive CD4+ T cells from PBMCs. Subset here: CD45RA+ positively selected. CDR3 nucleotide sequence: TGCAGCGTTGGAAGCACTGAAGCTTTCTTT. Amino acid sequence: CSVGSTEAFF.